The 18 T cell receptor beta chains presented below share a single source sample, sequenced in a study of T cells expressing NK-cell markers. TCRdb re-called the 5' RACE reads and catalogs CDR3 proteins one per entry, DNA excluded. The ten most abundant clones cover under 1.5% of a sample with about 460,000 distinct CDR3 sequences. Sample: blood T cells: a sorted CD56 or NKG2C T cell subset, CD4+ or CD8+ T cells, or bulk PBMC T cells (not recorded which). The receptors were gathered from a woman aged 45-65 years in good health.

The V and J genes are TRBV29-1 and TRBJ2-3; no DNA is available, so the TRBD1 call from TCRdb remains unchecked. The CDR3 sequence is 16 residues long. The germline CDR1 and CDR2 sequences are SQVTM and ANQGSEA. The CDR3 is CSVGSAMGQGTDTQYF.

The rearrangement links TRBV20-1 to TRBJ2-3. This CDR3 contains 13 residues. Germline CDR1 and CDR2: DFQATT and SNEGSKA (reference sequence). The CDR3 sequence: CSARDWSRDTQYF.

This chain uses TRBV3-1 with TRBJ2-3; TCRdb gives TRBD2 as the D gene, but with no DNA this cannot be confirmed. Per the germline V gene, CDR1 is LGHDT and CDR2 is YNNKEL (reference sequence). The CDR3 consists of 13 residues. CDR3 residues: CASGTSGTDTQYF.

V is TRBV7-2 and J is TRBJ2-2; the TCRdb D gene call, TRBD1, has no DNA to confirm it. Germline-derived CDR1 and CDR2 are SGHTA and FQGNSA. The CDR3 is 17 residues long. Here the CDR3 reads CASSSPRQGLESGELFF.

The chain uses TRBV6-1 and TRBJ2-3; the TCRdb call, TRBD2, lacks DNA for checking. CDR3 length: 15 amino acids. CDR1 and CDR2 from the germline V gene are MNHNS and SASEGT. Here the CDR3 reads CASRRLALSTDTQYF.

The CDR3 loop is CASSLEAGVPPQYF. This chain connects TRBV11-2 to TRBJ2-5; TCRdb picks TRBD1, but there is no DNA to check that call. The CDR3 runs 14 residues. Germline V gene data show CDR1 as SGHAT and CDR2 as FQNNGV.

The V call is TRBV29-1, the J call TRBJ1-3; TCRdb picks TRBD1, but there is no DNA to check that call. CDR3 length: 13 amino acids. CDR1 is SQVTM, CDR2 ANQGSEA, per germline. The CDR3 reads CSATVLSGNTIYF.

The chain has TRBV27 and TRBJ1-2; TCRdb returns TRBD1, unconfirmable since there is no DNA. Germline assignment: CDR1 MNHEY and CDR2 SMNVEV (reference sequence). This CDR3 region has 14 residues. CDR3: CASSSHRGSYGYTF.

The gene calls are TRBV2 and TRBJ2-5; the TRBD2 assignment by TCRdb is unverifiable without DNA. There are 12 residues in the CDR3. Germline CDR1 is SNHLY and CDR2 is FYNNEI. CDR3 amino acids: CASTQAGETQYF.

V and J are TRBV10-3 and TRBJ1-1; TCRdb selects TRBD1, and the lack of DNA leaves this call unchecked. The germline V gene has CDR1 ENHRY and CDR2 SYGVKD. CDR3 length: 15 amino acids. The CDR3 sequence: CAISSPGQGNTEAFF.

The V and J genes are TRBV6-5 and TRBJ1-6. The CDR3 totals 12 residues. The germline V gene encodes CDR1 MNHEY and CDR2 SVGAGI. The CDR3 reads CASRAENSPLHF.

The V gene is TRBV7-3, the J gene TRBJ2-5; TCRdb's assignment of TRBD2 cannot be checked, as there is no DNA. The CDR3 is 14 residues long. Germline values: CDR1 SGHTA, CDR2 FQGTGA. The chain's CDR3 is CASSRVGPRETQYF.

This chain connects TRBV4-1 to TRBJ2-1; TCRdb's assignment of TRBD1 cannot be checked, as there is no DNA. The CDR3 is 15 amino acids. Germline V gives CDR1 MGHRA, CDR2 YSYEKL. The CDR3 protein is CASSQVTGGYNEQFF.

The chain carries TRBV6-1 and TRBJ1-2; without DNA, the TCRdb call of TRBD1 cannot be checked. There are 16 residues in the CDR3. In germline, CDR1 is MNHNS, CDR2 SASEGT. The CDR3 sequence is CASSDHPGTLNYGYTF.

V and J are TRBV27 and TRBJ2-1; TCRdb returns TRBD1, unconfirmable since there is no DNA. The CDR3 length is 13 residues. CDR1 is MNHEY, CDR2 SMNVEV, per germline (reference sequence). CDR3 protein: CASSLPWRREQFF.

J is TRBJ2-6 and V is TRBV27; TCRdb selects TRBD1, and the lack of DNA leaves this call unchecked. CDR1 and CDR2 from the germline V gene are MNHEY and SMNVEV (reference sequence). The CDR3 sequence is 17 residues long. CDR3 protein: CASSLGQGMWGANVLTF. Full variable domain (rest looked up from reference TRBV27 and TRBJ2-6): EAQVTQNPRYLITVTGKKLTVTCSQNMNHEYMSWYRQDPGLGLRQIYYSMNVEVTDKGDVPEGYKVSRKEKRNFPLILESPSPNQTSLYFCASSLGQGMWGANVLTFGAGSRLTVL.

The chain recombines TRBV27 with TRBJ2-2; TCRdb's assignment of TRBD1 cannot be checked, as there is no DNA. The CDR3 extends over 12 amino acids. Germline values: CDR1 MNHEY, CDR2 SMNVEV (reference sequence). CDR3 sequence reads: CASKGDTGELFF.

The chain recombines TRBV20-1 with TRBJ2-1; TCRdb designates TRBD2, a call that cannot be tested without DNA. From germline, CDR1 is DFQATT and CDR2 SNEGSKA (reference sequence). This CDR3 has 19 amino acids. CDR3: CSARAVFLRTSGIYNEQFF.